The 16 T cell receptor beta chains presented below share a single source sample, sequenced in a study of metastatic and nonmetastatic thyroid tumors. Patients underwent thyroid surgery, and none had received any treatment before it. Through MiXCR, TCRdb re-clonotyped the PCR reads. Of some 33,000 clones listed, 15% to 20% were seen once; the top ten hold 4.5% to 5.5%. Sample: blood. The receptors shown here come from a female donor with papillary thyroid cancer or a benign thyroid nodule (not recorded which). Some clones in this sample may be carry-over from other donors' samples.

This clone was counted between two and nine times. The gene calls are TRBV11-1 and TRBJ2-5; D not certain. The CDR3 runs to 14 residues. Germline CDR1 and CDR2: SGHAT and FQDESV (reference sequence). Between the trimmed V and J ends, which lost 1 base and 1 base, there was a span of 7 bases. The CDR3 is CASSLEASQETQYF. CDR3 DNA sequence: TGTGCCAGCAGCTTAGAGGCCAGCCAAGAGACCCAGTACTTC.

This clone was recorded many times. The chain carries TRBV12-3 or TRBV12-4 and TRBJ1-1, with 7 bases matching TRBD1. This CDR3 is 15 amino acids long. J gave up 5 bases and V 0 bases, and 6 bases lay outside the gene matches. CDR3 protein: CASSLAAGGITEAFF. The CDR3 coding sequence is TGTGCCAGCAGTTTAGCGGCAGGGGGTATTACTGAAGCTTTCTTT.

There are many counts of this clone. V and J are TRBV20-1 and TRBJ1-2, with 8 bases lining up with TRBD1. Germline V lookup: CDR1 DFQATT, CDR2 SNEGSKA (reference sequence). This CDR3 has 14 residues. The DNA of the CDR3 is TGCAGGGGGCACAGGGGGGGAGGTGGCTATGGCTACACCTTC. Its protein product is CRGHRGGGGYGYTF.

The V and J genes are TRBV5-5 and TRBJ2-7; TRBD1 agrees at 10 bases. Per germline, CDR1 SGHKS and CDR2 YYEKEE (reference sequence). The CDR3 consists of 15 residues. V was clipped by 4 bases and J by 2 bases; unmatched bases: 6. CDR3 sequence: CASSPRDRGAYEQYF. CDR3 nucleotide sequence: TGTGCCAGCAGCCCCCGGGACAGGGGCGCCTACGAGCAGTACTTC.

The genes are TRBV3-1 and TRBJ1-2; 9 bases agree with TRBD1. V was clipped by 1 base and J by 7 bases; unmatched bases: 4. This CDR3 region has 14 residues. CDR1 LGHDT and CDR2 YNNKEL come from the germline V gene (reference sequence). This chain's CDR3 is CASSQGDRAGGYTF. The CDR3 DNA is TGTGCCAGCAGCCAAGGGGACAGGGCCGGTGGCTACACCTTC.

Of note for this clone: One end of the junction fails to match germline, which may point to a read error. The rearrangement links TRBV20-1 to TRBJ2-7, with D possibly matching TRBD1 (5 bases). This CDR3 comprises 13 residues. The germline gives CDR1 DFQATT, CDR2 SNEGSKA (reference sequence). The CDR3 region is CSARDGQGNEKNF. CDR3 nucleotides: TGCAGTGCTAGAGATGGGCAGGGTAACGAGAAGAACTTC.

This clone was counted only a few times. The chain employs TRBV27 and TRBJ2-1; D ambiguous. The CDR3 extends over 12 amino acids. Per the germline V gene, CDR1 is MNHEY and CDR2 is SMNVEV (reference sequence). The ends were cut back, 8 bases at V and 6 bases at J, with 11 bases in the middle. The chain's CDR3 is CASGLWSNEQFF. The CDR3 bases are TGTGCCAGCGGATTATGGAGCAATGAGCAGTTCTTC.

This clone showed up just a few times. A read error may produce the germline difference seen at one junction end. The chain combines TRBV12-3 or TRBV12-4 with TRBJ2-3; TRBD2 might be the D (6 bases). The CDR3 has 17 amino acids. DNA for the CDR3: TGTGCCAGCAGTTTAGGGGCGGGGTCGACGGGCACATATACGCAGTATTTT. This translates into CASSLGAGSTGTYTQYF.

This clone was recorded at least ten times. A read error may be the cause here, since a much bigger clone is one base away. The chain links TRBV30 to TRBJ2-3; D possibly corresponds to TRBD2 (5 bases). V was cut by 5 bases and J by 4 bases, with 13 bases left in between. Germline CDR1 and CDR2: GTSNPN and SVGIG (reference sequence). The CDR3 sequence is 13 residues long. This chain's CDR3 is CAWEGKGADTQYF. DNA of the CDR3: TGTGCCTGGGAGGGAAAGGGTGCAGATACGCAGTATTTT. The variable domain in full, with the rest retrieved from reference TRBV30 and TRBJ2-3, is SQTIHQWPATLVQPVGSPLSLECTVEGTSNPNLYWYRQAAGRGLQLLFYSVGIGQISSEVPQNLSASRPQDRQFILSSKKLLLSDSGFYLCAWEGKGADTQYFGPGTRLTVL.

This clone was picked up many times. A clone one base away is much larger, so this may be a read error. The V and J genes are TRBV6-1 and TRBJ2-3; 9 bases are shared with TRBD2. The trim removed 11 bases at V and 5 bases at J, leaving 17 bases unmatched. Germline V gene sequence: CDR1 MNHNS, CDR2 SASEGT. This CDR3 comprises 16 residues. The CDR3 here is CACARTAGGYRDTQYF. CDR3 DNA sequence: TGTGCCTGCGCGAGGACCGCGGGGGGGTATAGAGATACGCAGTATTTT.

Ten or more counts support this clone. The J gene is TRBJ2-1, the V gene TRBV20-1; no reliable D call. The CDR3 totals 12 residues. Between the trimmed V and J ends, which lost 3 bases and 5 bases, there was a span of 8 bases. Germline CDR1 and CDR2: DFQATT and SNEGSKA (reference sequence). This chain's CDR3 is CSASSVNNEQFF. In DNA form, the CDR3 reads TGCAGTGCTAGTTCAGTAAACAATGAGCAGTTCTTC.

This clone was observed many times. The CDR3 sequence is CASSPTGRGVEKLFF. The CDR3 bases are TGTGCCAGCAGCCCGACGGGGCGTGGTGTTGAAAAACTGTTTTTT. This sequence joins TRBV9 and TRBJ1-4; tentatively, D is TRBD1 (5 bases). The germline V gene has CDR1 SGDLS and CDR2 YYNGEE. This CDR3 spans 15 amino acids. Trimming left V 4 bases short and J 7 bases short, with 17 bases between.

The gene calls are TRBV11-2 and TRBJ1-1; no definite D call. Between the trimmed V and J ends, which lost 4 bases and 7 bases, there was a span of 13 bases. This CDR3 is built from 13 residues. Germline loops: CDR1 SGHAT, CDR2 FQNNGV. The CDR3 bases are TGTGCCAGCAGCTCCCTTATGTCAATTGAAGCTTTCTTT. Its translation is CASSSLMSIEAFF.

This clone was picked up a small number of times. A read error is possible here, since a much larger clone lies one base away. This likely comes from a read error, as the CDR3 has no conserved phenylalanine or tryptophan at its end. The V and J genes are TRBV7-2 and TRBJ1-4; the match to TRBD1 covers 9 bases. Trimming at V came to 5 bases and at J to 6 bases, leaving 4 bases not matched to a gene. The CDR3 is 14 amino acids. CDR1 is SGHTA and CDR2 is FQGNSA in the germline V gene. DNA for the CDR3: TGTGCCAGCAGCACCCGGACAGGGGATGAAAAACTGTTTCTT. This gives the protein CASSTRTGDEKLFL.

The chain has TRBV5-1 and TRBJ2-5; TRBD1 or TRBD2 may be the D gene (6 bases each). The CDR3 is made up of 16 amino acids. Trimming removed 7 bases at V and 2 bases at J, with 21 bases between. The germline gives CDR1 SGHRS, CDR2 YFSETQ. The CDR3 DNA reads as TGCGCCAGCGGGTGGGGGGCTCTCGCGCCACAAGAGACCCAGTACTTC. Protein product: CASGWGALAPQETQYF.

This clone was seen repeatedly, ten times or more. The rearrangement uses TRBV7-9 and TRBJ1-3; D remains unclear. This CDR3 has 11 amino acids. CDR1 is SEHNR and CDR2 is FQNEAQ in the germline V gene (reference sequence). With 3 bases removed from V and 6 bases from J, the gap between germline ends came to 3 bases. Here the CDR3 reads CASSFENTIYF. The CDR3 DNA is TGTGCCAGCAGCTTCGAAAACACCATATATTTT.